These 6 T cell receptor beta chains share one sample of origin, sequenced in a study of patients and donors after allogeneic stem cell transplantation. MiXCR, applied by TCRdb to the RT-PCR reads, yields one record per CDR3 protein. The sample has some 230,000 distinct CDR3 sequences; 11% to 15% are singletons. The specimen sequenced was blood, either unsorted or a sorted T cell fraction (not recorded which). Source of these receptors: a human donor who was either an allogeneic HSCT recipient or a stem cell or donor lymphocyte infusion donor (not recorded which). It is not recorded whose cells these are; they may come from a transplant donor.

The chain uses TRBV9 and TRBJ2-1, with D possibly being TRBD2 (5 bases). Per the germline V gene, CDR1 is SGDLS and CDR2 is YYNGEE. V was pared by 3 bases and J by 0 bases, with 10 bases between. This CDR3 has 15 amino acids. As DNA, the CDR3 is TGTGCCAGCAGCGCAACTAGTTACTCCTACAATGAGCAGTTCTTC. It is translated as CASSATSYSYNEQFF. The full variable domain, in which reference TRBV9 and TRBJ2-1 provide the parts outside the CDR3, is DSGVTQTPKHLITATGQRVTLRCSPRSGDLSVYWYQQSLDQGLQFLIQYYNGEERAKGNILERFSAQQFPDLHSELNLSSLELGDSALYFCASSATSYSYNEQFFGPGTRLTVL.

The chain recombines TRBV11-2 with TRBJ2-7; D remains ambiguous. The CDR3 runs to 14 residues. Germline V gene lookup returns CDR1 SGHAT and CDR2 FQNNGV. The V gene lost 3 bases and the J gene lost 1 base, with 10 bases spanning the gap. The CDR3 loop reads CASSLIKGSYEQYF. Written as DNA, the CDR3 is TGTGCCAGCAGCTTGATAAAGGGTTCCTACGAGCAGTACTTC.

This clonotype was counted once. This chain connects TRBV18 to TRBJ1-1; perhaps TRBD1 as D (6 bases). Germline CDR1 and CDR2: KGHSH and LQKENI. The CDR3 spans 14 residues. Trimming stripped 5 bases from V and 6 bases from J, with 16 bases between. The CDR3: CASSVQGKGAEAFF. Here the CDR3 DNA reads TGTGCCAGCTCAGTACAGGGTAAGGGCGCTGAAGCTTTCTTT.

This clonotype was observed many times. This chain connects TRBV6-2 or TRBV6-3 to TRBJ2-1; D gene ambiguous. This CDR3 is built from 15 residues. Germline V gives CDR1 MNHEY, CDR2 SVGEGT. The ends were cut back, 5 bases at V and 10 bases at J, with 21 bases in the middle. The CDR3 here is CASSLPSLGTKEQFF. DNA of the CDR3: TGTGCCAGCAGTCTTCCTAGTTTGGGTACAAAGGAGCAGTTCTTC.

This clonotype was picked up one time. This chain's CDR3 is CASSALAGFSTDTQYF. The CDR3 region has the DNA TGTGCCAGCAGCGCACTAGCGGGTTTTAGCACAGATACGCAGTATTTT. This chain uses TRBV2 with TRBJ2-3; 9 bases line up with TRBD2. Germline CDR1 reads SNHLY; CDR2 reads FYNNEI. Trimming took 6 bases from V and 0 from J; bases not matched to a gene: 7. The CDR3 runs to 16 residues.

This chain uses TRBV10-3 with TRBJ2-5, with D maybe TRBD2 (5 bases). CDR3 size: 13 residues. Trimming pared 0 bases from V and 5 bases from J, leaving 7 bases between. The germline V gene has CDR1 ENHRY and CDR2 SYGVKD. The CDR3 nucleotides read TGTGCCATCAGTGAGTCGCCTAGCGAGACCCAGTACTTC. Its protein product is CAISESPSETQYF.